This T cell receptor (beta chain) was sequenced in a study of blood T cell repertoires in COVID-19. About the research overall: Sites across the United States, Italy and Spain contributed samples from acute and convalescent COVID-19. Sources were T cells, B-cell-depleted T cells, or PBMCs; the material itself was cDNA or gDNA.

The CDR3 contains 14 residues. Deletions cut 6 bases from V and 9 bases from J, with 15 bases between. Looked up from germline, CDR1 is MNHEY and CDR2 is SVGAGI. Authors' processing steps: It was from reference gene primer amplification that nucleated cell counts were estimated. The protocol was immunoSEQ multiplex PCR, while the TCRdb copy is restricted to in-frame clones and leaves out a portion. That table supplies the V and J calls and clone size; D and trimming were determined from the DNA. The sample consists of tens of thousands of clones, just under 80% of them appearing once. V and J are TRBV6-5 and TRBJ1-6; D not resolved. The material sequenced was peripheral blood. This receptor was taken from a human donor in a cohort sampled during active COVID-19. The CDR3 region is CASSRAVGGSPLHF. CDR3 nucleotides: TGTGCCAGCAGCCGAGCAGTAGGAGGTTCACCCCTCCACTTT.